This passage covers 9 T cell receptor beta chains from one sample sequenced in a study of shared clonotypes between healthy human individuals. This table comes from immunoSEQ multiplex PCR, and its TCRdb copy is limited to in-frame clones, with some not included. The table records fewer than 600,000 clones, roughly 80% of them present only once. The sequenced sample consisted of PBMCs. These TCRs come from a woman aged 40 to 55 in good health. Some clones in this sample may be carry-over from other donors' samples.

About this clone itself: The junction shows a germline mismatch at one end, possibly a read error. In the same sample, other DNA sequences code for this CDR3. The chain joins TRBV5-6 to TRBJ2-2, with TRBD1 matching 7 bases. In germline, CDR1 is SGHDT, CDR2 YYEEEE. The CDR3 has 15 residues. The CDR3 nucleotides read TGTGCCAGCAGCTTCCGGGACAGAAACACCGGGGAGCTGTTCTTT. Residues: CASSFRDRNTGELFF.

The chain joins TRBV30 to TRBJ1-1; D gene unclear. Trimming took off 0 bases at V and 1 base at J, with 12 bases between the two ends. Germline CDR1 and CDR2: GTSNPN and SVGIG (reference sequence). This CDR3 contains 15 residues. CDR3 protein: CAWSVLRAKNTEAFF. CDR3 in DNA: TGTGCCTGGAGTGTACTGAGGGCTAAGAACACTGAAGCTTTCTTT.

This clone was seen just once. The chain has TRBV19 and TRBJ1-5, with D possibly matching TRBD1 (6 bases). The CDR3 sequence is 14 residues long. V gave up 4 bases and J gave up 7 bases, with 14 bases separating them. Per germline, CDR1 LNHDA and CDR2 SQIVND (reference sequence). CDR3 residues: CASSNQQGWQPQHF. CDR3 nucleotides: TGTGCCAGTAGTAACCAACAGGGTTGGCAGCCCCAGCATTTT. The full variable domain, its missing parts supplied by reference TRBV19 and TRBJ1-5, is DGGITQSPKYLFRKEGQNVTLSCEQNLNHDAMYWYRQDPGQGLRLIYYSQIVNDFQKGDIAEGYSVSREKKESFPLTVTSAQKNPTAFYLCASSNQQGWQPQHFGDGTRLSIL.

The V call is TRBV11-2, the J call TRBJ1-1; TRBD1 aligns across 8 bases. Germline trimming cut 5 bases from V and 0 bases from J; bases unmatched to any gene: 2. The CDR3 is 14 residues long. Germline loops: CDR1 SGHAT, CDR2 FQNNGV. CDR3 residues: CASSRTGMNTEAFF. CDR3 sequence (DNA): TGTGCCAGCAGCCGGACAGGGATGAACACTGAAGCTTTCTTT.

On this clone: A read error likely explains this, since a far larger clone differs by one base. Additional DNA sequences in this sample encode the identical CDR3. This sequence joins TRBV4-3 and TRBJ2-7, with TRBD2 as a possible D gene (6 bases). Germline V gene data show CDR1 as LGHNA and CDR2 as YSLEER. The CDR3 contains 13 residues. This CDR3 is CASSQGGYYEQYF. The DNA of the CDR3 is TGCGCTAGCAGCCAAGGAGGGTACTACGAGCAGTACTTC.

Of note for this clone: A read error is the likely source, as a far larger clone sits one nucleotide away. This chain connects TRBV28 to TRBJ2-7; TRBD2 aligns across 14 bases. The V gene's germline CDR1 is MDHEN and CDR2 SYDVKM. This CDR3 spans 15 amino acids. The V segment lost 6 bases and the J segment 3 bases; nucleotides outside the gene matches: 4. This chain's CDR3 is CASSPGTSGSYEQYF. The CDR3 bases are TGTGCCAGCAGCCCCGGGACTAGCGGGAGCTACGAGCAGTACTTC.

The genes are TRBV19 and TRBJ2-1, with TRBD2 matching 7 bases. With V trimmed by 0 bases and J by 2 bases, 1 base remained unmatched. Germline loops: CDR1 LNHDA, CDR2 SQIVND (reference sequence). This CDR3 contains 15 residues. The CDR3 sequence: CASSIDGRAYNEQFF. CDR3 DNA: TGTGCCAGTAGTATAGATGGGAGGGCCTACAATGAGCAGTTCTTC.

The chain joins TRBV2 to TRBJ1-2, with a possible D match to TRBD1 (5 bases). CDR1 is SNHLY and CDR2 is FYNNEI in the germline V gene. Trimming shortened V by 11 bases and J by 2 bases, and 12 bases separated the two germline ends. The CDR3 sequence is 12 residues long. CDR3: CAAGPGNYGYTF. CDR3 nucleotide sequence: TGTGCCGCGGGGCCGGGGAACTATGGCTACACCTTC.

CDR3 residues: CASSVVISGNTIYF. The CDR3 DNA is TGTGCCAGCAGTGTTGTGATCTCTGGAAACACCATATATTTT. The rearrangement links TRBV2 to TRBJ1-3; the D is unclear. The CDR3 runs 14 residues. The germline V gene has CDR1 SNHLY and CDR2 FYNNEI. Trimming left V 4 bases short and J 0 bases short, with 7 bases between.